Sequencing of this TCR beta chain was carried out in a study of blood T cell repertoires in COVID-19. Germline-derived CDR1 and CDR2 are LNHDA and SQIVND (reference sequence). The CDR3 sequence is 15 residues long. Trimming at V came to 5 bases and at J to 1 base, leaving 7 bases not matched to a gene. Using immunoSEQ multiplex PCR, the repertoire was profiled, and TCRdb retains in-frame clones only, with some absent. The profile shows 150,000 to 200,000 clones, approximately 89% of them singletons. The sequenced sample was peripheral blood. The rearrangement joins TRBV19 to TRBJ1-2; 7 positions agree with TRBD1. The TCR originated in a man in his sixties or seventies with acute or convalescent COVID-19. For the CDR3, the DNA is TGTGCCAGTAGTTCGGAGACAGGGAATAACTATGGCTACACCTTC. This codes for CASSSETGNNYGYTF.